The 25 T cell receptor beta chains below all came from one sample that was sequenced in a study of T cell repertoires in ileal Crohn's disease. TCRdb's table, derived via immunoSEQ multiplex PCR, lists solely in-frame clones and lacks some. Here the sample spans 2,900 or so clones, roughly 90% being singletons. The time point here: neoterminal ileum biopsy at postoperative endoscopy, about 6 months after surgery. Source material: ileal tissue. The receptors originated from an adult with Crohn's disease.

The chain couples TRBV10-1 to TRBJ1-6, with 11 positions matching TRBD1. Germline V lookup: CDR1 WNHNN, CDR2 SYGVQD (reference sequence). Trimming at V came to 6 bases and at J to 10 bases, leaving 8 bases not matched to a gene. The length of the CDR3 is 15 residues. The CDR3 sequence is CASSRTGGGLSPLHF. CDR3 in DNA: TGCGCCAGCAGCAGGACAGGGGGCGGATTATCACCCCTCCACTTT.

The chain carries TRBV14 and TRBJ2-1, with D possibly being TRBD2 (6 bases). CDR3 size: 16 residues. The germline V and J ends were trimmed by 3 bases and 2 bases, with 14 bases remaining between them. From germline, CDR1 is SGHDN and CDR2 FVKESK. Written as DNA, the CDR3 is TGTGCCAGCAGCCATTGGGACTCAGAGACCTACAATGAGCAGTTCTTC. It encodes CASSHWDSETYNEQFF.

This chain uses TRBV27 with TRBJ1-2; 8 bases fit TRBD1. The CDR3 totals 17 residues. Germline CDR1 and CDR2: MNHEY and SMNVEV (reference sequence). Trimming took 0 bases from V and 1 from J; bases not matched to a gene: 7. The DNA of the CDR3 is TGTGCCAGCAGTTTATCCCGCACAGGGGGTAGTAACTATGGCTACACCTTC. Its translation: CASSLSRTGGSNYGYTF.

V and J are TRBV27 and TRBJ1-4, with 7 bases matching TRBD1. Germline V gives CDR1 MNHEY, CDR2 SMNVEV (reference sequence). The CDR3 loop spans 14 amino acids. J was trimmed by 5 bases and V by 6 bases; bases with no gene match: 6. Here the CDR3 reads CASSRQGNNEKLFF. The DNA for the CDR3 is TGTGCCAGCAGCAGACAGGGAAACAATGAAAAACTGTTTTTT.

The chain carries TRBV6-5 and TRBJ1-2; 7 nucleotides match TRBD1. This CDR3 spans 15 amino acids. The germline CDR1 and CDR2 sequences are MNHEY and SVGAGI. The trim removed 5 bases at V and 4 bases at J, leaving 10 bases unmatched. The CDR3 is CASSPQQGNLYGYTF. CDR3 DNA: TGTGCCAGCAGTCCGCAACAGGGGAACCTCTATGGCTACACCTTC.

This sequence joins TRBV5-6 and TRBJ2-1, with TRBD1 as a possible D gene (6 bases). Trimming left V 0 bases short and J 8 bases short, with 9 bases between. The CDR3 contains 13 residues. Germline CDR1 reads SGHDT; CDR2 reads YYEEEE. The CDR3 here is CASSLVQGDEQFF. For the CDR3, the DNA is TGTGCCAGCAGCTTGGTACAGGGTGATGAGCAGTTCTTC.

The chain links TRBV4-1 to TRBJ1-5; 8 positions agree with TRBD1. Germline trimming cut 3 bases from V and 3 bases from J; bases unmatched to any gene: 10. The CDR3 has 17 amino acids. From germline, CDR1 is MGHRA and CDR2 YSYEKL. The CDR3 sequence: CASSQGYNRGDNQPQHF. In DNA, the CDR3 is TGCGCCAGCAGCCAGGGTTATAACAGGGGGGACAATCAGCCCCAGCATTTT.

J is TRBJ1-2 and V is TRBV19; TRBD1 matches at 7 bases. CDR3 size: 16 residues. Germline V CDR1 and CDR2: LNHDA, SQIVND (reference sequence). J lost 5 bases, V lost 7 bases, and 16 bases had no gene match. This chain's CDR3 is CASKLNFGTAYYGYTF. The DNA of the CDR3 is TGTGCCAGTAAGCTAAACTTCGGGACAGCTTATTATGGCTACACCTTC.

This chain connects TRBV6-1 to TRBJ2-3; D not resolved. The CDR3 length is 13 residues. Trimming left V 8 bases short and J 1 base short, with 10 bases between. Germline lookup yields CDR1 MNHNS and CDR2 SASEGT. This CDR3 reads CASHGDGTDTQYF. CDR3 nucleotide sequence: TGTGCCAGCCATGGAGACGGCACAGATACGCAGTATTTT.

The V call is TRBV5-4, the J call TRBJ2-5; 8 bases are a match to TRBD2. J gave up 4 bases and V 5 bases, and 10 bases lay outside the gene matches. Looked up from germline, CDR1 is SGHNT and CDR2 is YYREEE (reference sequence). The CDR3 is made up of 15 amino acids. The CDR3 region is CASRSLPGGLETQYF. The DNA for the CDR3 is TGTGCCAGCAGAAGCTTACCGGGGGGGCTAGAGACCCAGTACTTC.

V and J are TRBV20-1 and TRBJ1-1; D gene uncertain. Germline values: CDR1 DFQATT, CDR2 SNEGSKA (reference sequence). V lost 3 bases and J 3 bases, leaving 5 bases between the germline ends. The CDR3 runs to 11 residues. The CDR3 is CSASKYTEAFF. For the CDR3, the DNA is TGCAGTGCTAGTAAGTACACTGAAGCTTTCTTT.

The genes are TRBV5-1 and TRBJ2-7; 8 nucleotides agree with TRBD1. The germline CDR1 and CDR2 sequences are SGHRS and YFSETQ. J gave up 3 bases and V 0 bases, and 17 bases lay outside the gene matches. This CDR3 comprises 19 residues. The DNA of the CDR3 is TGCGCCAGCAGCTTGGGGAGACTTGGACAGGGCCTTCCTGGCTACGAGCAGTACTTC. Its protein product is CASSLGRLGQGLPGYEQYF.

The V gene is TRBV30, the J gene TRBJ2-4; TRBD1 matches at 9 bases. Trimming removed 4 bases from V and 4 bases from J; junction bases left unmatched: 8. Looked up from germline, CDR1 is GTSNPN and CDR2 is SVGIG (reference sequence). The CDR3 is made up of 15 amino acids. Here the CDR3 DNA reads TGTGCCTGGACCCTGGACAGGGGTACTAAAAACATTCAGTACTTC. This translates into CAWTLDRGTKNIQYF.

This clone is a singleton in its sample. The CDR3 loop is CASGTGGLLYTEAFF. In nucleotides, the CDR3 is TGTGCCAGCGGGACAGGGGGCCTATTGTACACTGAAGCTTTCTTT. The rearrangement joins TRBV11-2 to TRBJ1-1; 12 nucleotides agree with TRBD1. The CDR3 totals 15 residues. Germline CDR1 reads SGHAT; CDR2 reads FQNNGV. V lost 8 bases to trimming and J lost 3 bases; unmatched junction nucleotides: 7.

The chain recombines TRBV5-1 with TRBJ1-6; D possibly corresponds to TRBD1 (5 bases). This CDR3 has 15 residues. The V end was cut by 5 bases, the J end by 8 bases, with 17 bases between. Germline CDR1 is SGHRS and CDR2 is YFSETQ. The CDR3 DNA reads as TGCGCCAGCAGGGACACCTGGGGCCTGTATTCACCCCTCCACTTT. Amino acids: CASRDTWGLYSPLHF.

The chain carries TRBV9 and TRBJ2-2; TRBD2 aligns across 11 bases. CDR1 and CDR2 from the germline V gene are SGDLS and YYNGEE. CDR3 length: 19 residues. Losses at the gene ends were 4 bases for V and 0 bases for J; bases not matched to a gene: 11. DNA for the CDR3: TGTGCCAGCAGCCGCGGTAGCGGGGGGGAGTTCGCGAACACCGGGGAGCTGTTTTTT. It translates to CASSRGSGGEFANTGELFF.

This clone has only one observation. V is TRBV2 and J is TRBJ2-5; 9 positions match TRBD1. The V gene's germline CDR1 is SNHLY and CDR2 FYNNEI. The CDR3 spans 15 residues. V lost 3 bases to trimming and J lost 5 bases; unmatched junction nucleotides: 7. The CDR3 DNA reads as TGTGCCAGCAGTGAGGGGGGACAGGGTTCCGAGACCCAGTACTTC. Translating it yields CASSEGGQGSETQYF. The whole variable domain, remainder taken from reference TRBV2 and TRBJ2-5, is EPEVTQTPSHQVTQMGQEVILRCVPISNHLYFYWYRQILGQKVEFLVSFYNNEISEKSEIFDDQFSVERPDGSNFTLKIRSTKLEDSAMYFCASSEGGQGSETQYFGPGTRLLVL.

The V call is TRBV10-2, the J call TRBJ1-4; 8 bases are a match to TRBD1. CDR1 WSHSY and CDR2 SAAADI come from the germline V gene. CDR3 length: 17 amino acids. After removal of 7 bases from V and 2 bases from J, the junction contained 12 bases not matched to a gene. The DNA for the CDR3 is TGCGCCAGCACCTCCGAGGCAGGGGGCGTCACTAATGAAAAACTGTTTTTT. It encodes CASTSEAGGVTNEKLFF.

This clone was observed a few times. CDR3 nucleotide sequence: TGCGCCAGCAGCGAAACTAGCGGGGACGCCTACAATGAGCAGTTCTTC. Protein: CASSETSGDAYNEQFF. The V gene is TRBV4-1, the J gene TRBJ2-1; 10 nucleotides align to TRBD2. CDR3 length equals 16 residues. CDR1 MGHRA and CDR2 YSYEKL come from the germline V gene. V shed 5 bases and J 2 bases; nucleotides not matched to a gene: 6.

The genes are TRBV27 and TRBJ1-2; TRBD1 agrees at 8 bases. Germline CDR1 MNHEY, CDR2 SMNVEV (reference sequence). Unmatched junction bases numbered 11, after V lost 0 bases and J lost 8 bases. This CDR3 has 16 amino acids. The chain's CDR3 is CASSLSFSLTGDGYTF. As DNA, the CDR3 is TGTGCCAGCAGTTTATCGTTCAGTTTGACAGGGGACGGCTACACCTTC.

The CDR3, as DNA: TGTGCCAGCCGACCACAGGGCGTACTCTATGGCTACACCTTC. The encoded protein is CASRPQGVLYGYTF. The rearrangement links TRBV2 to TRBJ1-2; possibly TRBD1 for D (6 bases). Trimming removed 8 bases at V and 4 bases at J, with 17 bases between. The CDR3 loop spans 14 amino acids. Germline V gene sequence: CDR1 SNHLY, CDR2 FYNNEI.

This clone appeared once. This chain joins TRBV10-1 and TRBJ1-4; possible D gene TRBD1, 5 bases. Trimming shortened V by 10 bases and J by 10 bases, and 25 bases separated the two germline ends. From germline, CDR1 is WNHNN and CDR2 SYGVQD (reference sequence). The CDR3 totals 15 residues. The CDR3 region has the DNA TGCGCCACCATGAATGAGACCCACCCAACAGGAAAACTGTTTTTT. Amino acid sequence: CATMNETHPTGKLFF.

The chain uses TRBV5-4 and TRBJ1-4, with a tentative D call TRBD1 (6 bases). Per the germline V gene, CDR1 is SGHNT and CDR2 is YYREEE (reference sequence). Between the trimmed V and J ends, which lost 4 bases and 5 bases, there was a span of 12 bases. CDR3 length equals 14 residues. CDR3 DNA sequence: TGTGCCAGCAGCCCGGGCGGGGGCAATGAAAAACTGTTTTTT. Residues: CASSPGGGNEKLFF. Complete variable domain (other parts from reference TRBV5-4 and TRBJ1-4): ETGVTQSPTHLIKTRGQQVTLRCSSQSGHNTVSWYQQALGQGPQFIFQYYREEENGRGNFPPRFSGLQFPNYSSELNVNALELDDSALYLCASSPGGGNEKLFFGSGTQLSVL.

V gene TRBV20-1 combines with J gene TRBJ2-3; D gene uncertain. The germline V gene encodes CDR1 DFQATT and CDR2 SNEGSKA (reference sequence). Trimming removed 4 bases at V and 7 bases at J, with 6 bases between. The CDR3 contains 10 residues. In nucleotides, the CDR3 is TGCAGTGCTACCGACTATACGCAGTATTTT. Protein: CSATDYTQYF.

The chain combines TRBV4-2 with TRBJ1-1; the D is unclear. The CDR3 totals 14 residues. Germline values: CDR1 LGHNA, CDR2 YNFKEQ. Trimming took 0 bases from V and 9 from J, leaving 14 bases between them. The CDR3 is CASSQEFRAEQAFF. The DNA for the CDR3 is TGTGCCAGCAGCCAAGAGTTCCGGGCCGAACAAGCTTTCTTT.